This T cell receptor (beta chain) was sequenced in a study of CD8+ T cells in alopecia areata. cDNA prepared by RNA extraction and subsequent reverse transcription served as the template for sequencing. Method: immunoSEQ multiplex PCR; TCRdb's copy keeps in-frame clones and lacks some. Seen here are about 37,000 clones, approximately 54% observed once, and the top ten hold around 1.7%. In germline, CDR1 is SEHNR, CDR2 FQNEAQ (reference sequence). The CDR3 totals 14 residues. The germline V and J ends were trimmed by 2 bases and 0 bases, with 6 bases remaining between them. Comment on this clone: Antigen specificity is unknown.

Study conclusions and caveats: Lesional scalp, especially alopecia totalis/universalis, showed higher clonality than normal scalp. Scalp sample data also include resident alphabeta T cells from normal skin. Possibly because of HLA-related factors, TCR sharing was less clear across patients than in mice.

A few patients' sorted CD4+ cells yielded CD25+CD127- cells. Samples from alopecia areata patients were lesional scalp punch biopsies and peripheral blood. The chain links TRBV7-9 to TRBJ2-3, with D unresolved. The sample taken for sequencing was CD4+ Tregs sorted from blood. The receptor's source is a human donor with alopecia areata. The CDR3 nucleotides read TGTGCCAGCAGCTTATCGACAAGCACAGATACGCAGTATTTT. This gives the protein CASSLSTSTDTQYF.